Sequencing of this T cell receptor beta chain was carried out in a study of CD8+CD57+ T cells in acquired aplastic anemia. As for the study in general: DNA per sorted CD4+ or CD8+ sample ranged about 0.19 to 30 ug, averaging 3.2 ug.

For this clonotype: Its antigen is undetermined.

The CDR3 runs 14 residues. Trimming pared 2 bases from V and 2 bases from J, leaving 7 bases between. Whole-study findings and limits: For CD8+ Simpson's diversity, patients and controls showed no significant difference. In common between the patients and the controls were around 30 CD8+ CDR3 sequences.

The template used for profiling TCR beta VDJ and CDR3 was genomic DNA. TCRdb independently ran MiXCR on the reads; one entry per CDR3 protein. The profile shows approximately 270,000 distinct CDR3 sequences, 50% to 70% of them singletons. The sequencing input was sorted CD4+, CD8+, or CD8+CD57+ T cells (not recorded which) from PBMCs. This receptor was taken from a human donor with severe aplastic anemia or a healthy control (not recorded which). V and J are TRBV12-3 or TRBV12-4 and TRBJ2-1; D is ambiguous. The CDR3 protein is CASSLYGTYNEQFF. Here the CDR3 DNA reads TGTGCCAGCAGTTTATACGGAACCTACAATGAGCAGTTCTTC.